The text below deals with one T cell receptor beta chain. What it binds is not known. The data were taken from a study of OX40 agonist ivuxolimab in advanced cancers. Study-wide points: Expansion of clones was among the lowest in partial responders at 0.1-3.0 mg/kg.

Produced via immunoSEQ multiplex PCR; TCRdb's table is partial and in-frame only. The repertoire consists of 8,000 to 9,500 clones, with 90% occurring once and the leading ten covering 4% to 5.5%. With 4 bases removed from V and 3 bases from J, the gap between germline ends came to 10 bases. From germline, CDR1 is MGHRA and CDR2 YSYEKL. The CDR3 length is 13 residues. The clonotype originates from an adult with an advanced solid tumor such as melanoma, head and neck, liver or kidney cancer. The sequencing used CD4+ or CD8+ T cells sorted from blood, collected in a trial of the OX40 agonist ivuxolimab. V and J are TRBV4-1 and TRBJ2-7; the D gene is possibly TRBD2 (5 bases). CDR3 loop: CASSRSEGYEQYF. The CDR3 DNA sequence: TGCGCCAGCAGCCGAAGCGAGGGCTACGAGCAGTACTTC.